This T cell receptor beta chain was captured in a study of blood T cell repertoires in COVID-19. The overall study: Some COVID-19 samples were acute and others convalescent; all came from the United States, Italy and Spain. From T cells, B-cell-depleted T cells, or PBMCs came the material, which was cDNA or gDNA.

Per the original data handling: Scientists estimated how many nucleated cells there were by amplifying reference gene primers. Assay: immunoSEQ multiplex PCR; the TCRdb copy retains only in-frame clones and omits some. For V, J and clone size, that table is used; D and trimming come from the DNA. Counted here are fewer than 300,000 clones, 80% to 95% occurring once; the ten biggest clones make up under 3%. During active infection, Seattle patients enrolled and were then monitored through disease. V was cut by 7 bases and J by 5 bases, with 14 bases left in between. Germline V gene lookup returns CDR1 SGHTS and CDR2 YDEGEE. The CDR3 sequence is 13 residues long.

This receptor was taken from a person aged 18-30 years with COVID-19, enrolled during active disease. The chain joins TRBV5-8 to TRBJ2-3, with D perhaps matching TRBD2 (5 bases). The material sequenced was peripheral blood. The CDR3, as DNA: TGTGCCAGCGCTGCGGGCATGGGAGATACGCAGTATTTT. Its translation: CASAAGMGDTQYF. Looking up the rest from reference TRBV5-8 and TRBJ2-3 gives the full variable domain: EAGVTQSPTHLIKTRGQQATLRCSPISGHTSVYWYQQALGLGLQFLLWYDEGEERNRGNFPPRFSGRQFPNYSSELNVNALELEDSALYLCASAAGMGDTQYFGPGTRLTVL.